The rows below give T cell receptor beta chains drawn from one sample of a study of OX40 agonist ivuxolimab in advanced cancers. TCRdb's copy holds only in-frame clones and misses some; the assay was immunoSEQ multiplex PCR. The sample lists roughly 60,000 clones; around nine tenths were seen once. Sequencing used CD4+ or CD8+ T cells sorted from blood, obtained in a trial of the OX40 agonist ivuxolimab. Receptors were obtained from an adult with an advanced solid tumor such as melanoma, head and neck, liver or kidney cancer. The CDR3 runs from the conserved cysteine through the conserved F or W. A D gene is named only where the DNA matches it firmly. Only part of the rows carry a size: once, few, many, or a class if the clone is expanded.

len: 15; v_gene: TRBV19; d_gene: .; j_gene: TRBJ1-1; abundance: .; CDR3nt: TGTGCCAGTAGTATTAGAGGACGGGGGAACACTGAAGCTTTCTTT; CDR3aa: CASSIRGRGNTEAFF
len: 16; v_gene: TRBV6-5; d_gene: TRBD2; j_gene: TRBJ2-1; abundance: .; CDR3nt: TGTGCCAGCAGTTACTCGTCGCTAGCGGGATACAATGAGCAGTTCTTC; CDR3aa: CASSYSSLAGYNEQFF
len: 16; v_gene: TRBV13; d_gene: .; j_gene: TRBJ2-2; abundance: few; CDR3nt: TGTGCCAGCACCCCAAGGGGGGTTCGGTACACCGGGGAGCTGTTTTTT; CDR3aa: CASTPRGVRYTGELFF
len: 14; v_gene: TRBV5-1; d_gene: TRBD2; j_gene: TRBJ2-2; abundance: .; CDR3nt: TGCGCCAGCAGCCGGGGGGCGAACACCGGGGAGCTGTTTTTT; CDR3aa: CASSRGANTGELFF
len: 18; v_gene: TRBV18; d_gene: TRBD2; j_gene: TRBJ2-3; abundance: .; CDR3nt: TGTGCCAGCTCACCCCAGCGGGGGGGTTCCCCTGACACAGATACGCAGTATTTT; CDR3aa: CASSPQRGGSPDTDTQYF
len: 16; v_gene: TRBV5-1; d_gene: .; j_gene: TRBJ1-4; abundance: .; CDR3nt: TGCGCCAGCAGCTCCATCGGGATGGGGGCGGGTGAAAAACTGTTTTTT; CDR3aa: CASSSIGMGAGEKLFF
len: 14; v_gene: TRBV19; d_gene: .; j_gene: TRBJ1-3; abundance: .; CDR3nt: TGTGCCAGTAGCCCGGGGAGCTCTGGAAACACCATATATTTT; CDR3aa: CASSPGSSGNTIYF
len: 12; v_gene: TRBV6-1; d_gene: .; j_gene: TRBJ1-2; abundance: .; CDR3nt: TGTGCCAGCACCTCCACAGGGATTGGCTACACCTTC; CDR3aa: CASTSTGIGYTF
len: 15; v_gene: TRBV7-2; d_gene: .; j_gene: TRBJ2-7; abundance: .; CDR3nt: TGTGCCAGCAGCAATAGCGGAGCCCTCACCTACGAGCAGTGCTTC; CDR3aa: CASSNSGALTYEQCF
len: 16; v_gene: TRBV5-1; d_gene: .; j_gene: TRBJ2-5; abundance: once; CDR3nt: TGCGCCAGCAGCTTCCAGGGGGTCGGGGGCCAAGAGACCCAGTACTTC; CDR3aa: CASSFQGVGGQETQYF
len: 13; v_gene: TRBV10-1; d_gene: .; j_gene: TRBJ2-5; abundance: once; CDR3nt: TGCGCCAGCAGTAAGCAGCTCCAAGAGACCCAGTACTTC; CDR3aa: CASSKQLQETQYF
len: 13; v_gene: TRBV19; d_gene: TRBD1; j_gene: TRBJ1-4; abundance: .; CDR3nt: TGTGCCAGCTGGGACAGAACTAATGAAAAACTGTTTTTT; CDR3aa: CASWDRTNEKLFF
len: 13; v_gene: TRBV19; d_gene: .; j_gene: TRBJ1-5; abundance: .; CDR3nt: TGTGCCAGTAGTCGGGGGGAAGGTCAGCCCCAGCATTTT; CDR3aa: CASSRGEGQPQHF
len: 15; v_gene: TRBV7-2; d_gene: TRBD1; j_gene: TRBJ1-5; abundance: .; CDR3nt: TGTGCCAGCAGCGAGCGAGGGACAGGGGTCCAGCCCCAGCATTTT; CDR3aa: CASSERGTGVQPQHF
len: 16; v_gene: TRBV5-1; d_gene: .; j_gene: TRBJ2-6; abundance: once; CDR3nt: TGCGCCAGCAGCAGCAAGGTGGGGTCTGGGGCCAACGTCCTGACTTTC; CDR3aa: CASSSKVGSGANVLTF
len: 15; v_gene: TRBV9; d_gene: .; j_gene: TRBJ2-1; abundance: .; CDR3nt: TGTGCCAGCAGCCCCGGGGTTAGCAGATACAATGAGCAGTTCTTC; CDR3aa: CASSPGVSRYNEQFF
len: 13; v_gene: TRBV11-3; d_gene: .; j_gene: TRBJ2-5; abundance: .; CDR3nt: TGTGCCAGCAGCTTTTCCGGGAGAGAGACCCAGTACTTC; CDR3aa: CASSFSGRETQYF
len: 14; v_gene: TRBV9; d_gene: TRBD2; j_gene: TRBJ2-1; abundance: few; CDR3nt: TGTGCCAGCAGCTCGGGACTAGCGGGGTTCAAGCAGTTCTTC; CDR3aa: CASSSGLAGFKQFF
len: 14; v_gene: TRBV28; d_gene: .; j_gene: TRBJ2-7; abundance: .; CDR3nt: TGTGCCAGCAGTTTCTCGGTAGCTAGTTACGAGCAGTACTTC; CDR3aa: CASSFSVASYEQYF
len: 13; v_gene: TRBV2; d_gene: .; j_gene: TRBJ2-3; abundance: once; CDR3nt: TGTGCCAGCACAACGGTTCGCACAGATACGCAGTATTTT; CDR3aa: CASTTVRTDTQYF
len: 14; v_gene: TRBV6-1; d_gene: .; j_gene: TRBJ1-5; abundance: once; CDR3nt: TGTGCCAGCAGTGAATATCTGACAGATACATCTCTGCATTTT; CDR3aa: CASSEYLTDTSLHF
len: 16; v_gene: TRBV19; d_gene: TRBD1; j_gene: TRBJ1-2; abundance: .; CDR3nt: TGTGCCAGTACCCGGACAGGGAGGTCGGCTAACTATGGCTACACCTTC; CDR3aa: CASTRTGRSANYGYTF
len: 13; v_gene: TRBV18; d_gene: .; j_gene: TRBJ2-1; abundance: once; CDR3nt: TGTGCCAGCTCACTTCAACTTGACAATGAGCAGTTCTTC; CDR3aa: CASSLQLDNEQFF
len: 14; v_gene: TRBV5-1; d_gene: .; j_gene: TRBJ2-5; abundance: .; CDR3nt: TGCGCCAGCAGCTTGGGTCTTTATAGGGAGACCCAGTACTTC; CDR3aa: CASSLGLYRETQYF
len: 13; v_gene: TRBV4-1; d_gene: .; j_gene: TRBJ1-1; abundance: .; CDR3nt: TGCGCCAGCAGCCAAGACCTTAACACTGAAGCTTTCTTT; CDR3aa: CASSQDLNTEAFF
len: 14; v_gene: TRBV6-1; d_gene: .; j_gene: TRBJ2-7; abundance: few; CDR3nt: TGTGCCAGCAGTGAAGGGCCGCCCCCTTACGAGCAGTACTTC; CDR3aa: CASSEGPPPYEQYF
len: 13; v_gene: TRBV6-6; d_gene: .; j_gene: TRBJ2-5; abundance: .; CDR3nt: TGTGCCAGCAGTTACACAGGGTTTGAGACCCAGTACTTC; CDR3aa: CASSYTGFETQYF
len: 15; v_gene: TRBV19; d_gene: TRBD1; j_gene: TRBJ1-4; abundance: .; CDR3nt: TGTGCCAGTAGCGGAATTAGACAGGGCTGGGAAAAACTGTTTTTT; CDR3aa: CASSGIRQGWEKLFF
len: 15; v_gene: TRBV27; d_gene: TRBD1; j_gene: TRBJ1-2; abundance: .; CDR3nt: TGTGCCAGCAGTCCGCGACAGGGGGAGGGCTATGGCTACACCTTC; CDR3aa: CASSPRQGEGYGYTF
len: 12; v_gene: TRBV19; d_gene: TRBD1; j_gene: TRBJ1-2; abundance: few; CDR3nt: TGTGCCAGTAGTACGACAGGGCTTGGCTACACCTTC; CDR3aa: CASSTTGLGYTF
len: 19; v_gene: TRBV9; d_gene: .; j_gene: TRBJ2-2; abundance: .; CDR3nt: TGTGCCAGCAGCGTAGCTACGGGCGTTATTCCTCCGGACACCGGGGAGCTGTTTTTT; CDR3aa: CASSVATGVIPPDTGELFF
len: 17; v_gene: TRBV5-6; d_gene: TRBD2; j_gene: TRBJ2-2; abundance: .; CDR3nt: TGTGCCAGCAGCTTGGTATCCAAGCGGGAGAACCCCGGGGAGCTGTTTTTT; CDR3aa: CASSLVSKRENPGELFF
len: 14; v_gene: TRBV27; d_gene: TRBD1; j_gene: TRBJ1-1; abundance: .; CDR3nt: TGTGCCAGCAGTTCGACCAATGACAGGGGGGGAGCTTTCTTT; CDR3aa: CASSSTNDRGGAFF
len: 15; v_gene: TRBV4-1; d_gene: TRBD2; j_gene: TRBJ2-3; abundance: .; CDR3nt: TGCGCCAGCAGCCAAGGAAGGACTAGCGGGGCCGCCGAGTATTTT; CDR3aa: CASSQGRTSGAAEYF
len: 15; v_gene: TRBV27; d_gene: TRBD1; j_gene: TRBJ2-5; abundance: .; CDR3nt: TGTGCCAGCAGTTTATTGGGACAGGGCAAGGAGACCCAGTACTTC; CDR3aa: CASSLLGQGKETQYF
len: 19; v_gene: TRBV7-2; d_gene: TRBD1; j_gene: TRBJ2-6; abundance: .; CDR3nt: TGTGCCAGCAGCTTAAGGGACAGGGGAGGCCTCTCTGGGGCCAACGTCCTGACTTTC; CDR3aa: CASSLRDRGGLSGANVLTF
len: 15; v_gene: TRBV28; d_gene: .; j_gene: TRBJ2-3; abundance: .; CDR3nt: TGTGCCAGCTCAAACGCAGGGCTGAGCACAGATACGCAGTATTTT; CDR3aa: CASSNAGLSTDTQYF
len: 16; v_gene: TRBV4-3; d_gene: TRBD2; j_gene: TRBJ2-2; abundance: .; CDR3nt: TGCGCCAGCAGCCAAGATACGGGAGGAAACACCGGGGAGCTGTTTTTT; CDR3aa: CASSQDTGGNTGELFF
len: 17; v_gene: TRBV11-2; d_gene: TRBD2; j_gene: TRBJ2-2; abundance: .; CDR3nt: TGTGCCAGCAGCTTAGTTAGCGGTGCGGGAGCCGGCGGGGAGCTGTTTTTT; CDR3aa: CASSLVSGAGAGGELFF
len: 18; v_gene: TRBV5-1; d_gene: TRBD2; j_gene: TRBJ2-1; abundance: .; CDR3nt: TGCGCCAGCAGCTGGCCCCCTAGCGGGAGGGCCAAAGACAATGAGCAGTTCTTC; CDR3aa: CASSWPPSGRAKDNEQFF
len: 12; v_gene: TRBV6-5; d_gene: .; j_gene: TRBJ2-1; abundance: .; CDR3nt: TGTGCCAGCTACGGGCTGGGAGGGGGGCAGTTCTTC; CDR3aa: CASYGLGGGQFF